These T cell receptor beta chains were read from a single sample in a study of tumor-infiltrating lymphocytes in primary liver carcinoma. From the multiplex PCR reads, TCRdb called clonotypes with MiXCR, one entry per CDR3 protein. The data contain about 48,000 distinct CDR3 sequences, 70% to 85% of them singletons. The sample comprised liver tumor tissue from sampling region 3. These receptors were obtained from a man in his forties with primary liver carcinoma and hepatitis B virus infection. CDR3s include the opening cysteine and the closing phenylalanine or tryptophan. D genes are given only for firm matches. Size is stated for part of the rows, as once, few or many counts, or as a class when the clone is expanded.

CDR3aa | CDR3nt | abundance | d_gene | j_gene | v_gene
CANSLDRGGVHPNTGELFF | TGTGCCAACAGCTTAGATCGTGGGGGAGTGCACCCGAACACCGGGGAACTGTTTTTT | NA | NA | TRBJ2-2 | TRBV11-2
CVFSIQRGPGELFF | TGTGTCTTCAGTATACAGAGGGGCCCCGGGGAGCTGTTTTTT | NA | NA | TRBJ2-2 | TRBV10-3
CAISDTRTGGKYEEYF | TGTGCCATCAGTGATACCAGGACAGGGGGCAAATACGAGGAGTACTTC | NA | TRBD1 | TRBJ2-7 | TRBV10-3
CTSSLTGDPNSPLHF | TGCACCAGCAGTTTGACAGGGGATCCTAATTCACCCCTCCACTTT | NA | TRBD1 | TRBJ1-6 | TRBV6-5
CASSQGSREGRGEQFF | TGCGCCAGCAGCCAAGGTTCCCGGGAGGGCCGAGGTGAGCAGTTCTTC | medium-sized | TRBD2 | TRBJ2-1 | TRBV4-1
CSVKIGGADTQYF | TGCAGCGTTAAGATAGGGGGTGCAGATACGCAGTATTTT | once | NA | TRBJ2-3 | TRBV29-1
CASSLRGNYGYTF | TGTGCCAGCAGCTTAAGGGGGAACTATGGTTACACCTTC | few | NA | TRBJ1-2 | TRBV11-2
CAWSLDHSYEQYF | TGTGCCTGGAGTCTCGACCACTCCTACGAGCAGTACTTC | NA | NA | TRBJ2-7 | TRBV30
CASSRSLDYVYTF | TGCGCCAGTAGCAGGTCTCTGGACTATGTCTACACCTTC | NA | NA | TRBJ1-2 | TRBV10-2
CASSLDRGGQPQHF | TGCGCCAGCAGCCTGGACAGGGGAGGTCAGCCCCAGCATTTT | many | TRBD1 | TRBJ1-5 | TRBV4-1
CASSYLVEYSIQAQHF | TGTGCCAGCAGTTACCTAGTAGAGTATAGCATTCAGGCCCAGCATTTT | once | NA | TRBJ1-5 | TRBV6-6
CASSEWTSGTYSTDTQYF | TGTGCCAGCAGTGAATGGACTAGCGGGACGTATAGCACAGATACGCAGTATTTT | NA | TRBD2 | TRBJ2-3 | TRBV6-1
CASSQDRPPANEQFF | TGCGCCAGCAGCCAAGACCGACCACCAGCCAATGAGCAGTTCTTC | many | NA | TRBJ2-1 | TRBV4-1
CSGSDRGLYEQYF | TGTTCCGGCAGTGACAGGGGCCTCTACGAGCAGTACTTC | NA | TRBD1 | TRBJ2-7 | TRBV6-1
CARCQKDRAGGYTF | TGTGCCAGATGCCAGAAGGACAGGGCCGGCGGCTACACCTTC | NA | TRBD1 | TRBJ1-2 | TRBV6-6
CASNIAGGTEALF | TGTGCCAGCAACATAGCAGGGGGGACTGAAGCTCTCTTT | NA | TRBD1 | TRBJ1-1 | TRBV11-3
CASSMGLLGVEQFF | TGTGCCAGCAGCATGGGACTACTGGGAGTCGAGCAGTTCTTC | NA | TRBD2 | TRBJ2-1 | TRBV12-3/TRBV12-4
CSVEDAYGYGYTF | TGCAGCGTTGAGGATGCTTACGGCTATGGCTACACCTTC | NA | NA | TRBJ1-2 | TRBV29-1
CVSTLQEGDEQFF | TGTGTCAGCACTCTCCAAGAGGGGGATGAGCAGTTCTTC | NA | NA | TRBJ2-1 | TRBV12-3/TRBV12-4
CSVEGQGVIKKEQYF | TGCAGCGTTGAGGGGCAGGGGGTTATTAAGAAGGAGCAATACTTC | NA | TRBD1 | TRBJ2-7 | TRBV29-1
CASSPRPTVGELFF | TGTGCCAGCAGCCCCCGGCCCACCGTGGGGGAGCTGTTTTTT | few | NA | TRBJ2-2 | TRBV7-6
CASSLLAEGPPYEQYF | TGTGCCAGTAGTTTATTAGCGGAAGGGCCTCCCTACGAACAGTACTTC | NA | NA | TRBJ2-7 | TRBV12-3/TRBV12-4
CASSLKTGSIEAFF | TGTGCCAGCAGTTTAAAAACGGGAAGCATTGAAGCTTTCTTT | few | NA | TRBJ1-1 | TRBV27
CSGSPGQGMGEQFF | TGCAGCGGATCGCCGGGACAGGGGATGGGTGAGCAGTTCTTC | NA | TRBD1 | TRBJ2-1 | TRBV29-1
CTSNPPTSGSTYTQYF | TGTACCAGCAACCCCCCGACTAGCGGCAGCACATATACGCAGTATTTT | NA | TRBD2 | TRBJ2-3 | TRBV11-2
CANSFGVPLIEQYF | TGTGCCAACAGCTTCGGAGTTCCTCTAATCGAGCAATACTTC | NA | NA | TRBJ2-7 | TRBV11-2
CACNSDWGNQPQHF | TGTGCCTGCAACTCAGACTGGGGCAATCAGCCCCAGCATTTT | NA | NA | TRBJ1-5 | TRBV7-8
CASSPFRMEETQYF | TGTGCCAGCAGCCCTTTCAGGATGGAAGAGACCCAGTACTTC | NA | NA | TRBJ2-5 | TRBV7-2
CASSYSNRGRADTQYF | TGTGCCAGCAGTTACTCGAACAGGGGGCGAGCAGATACGCAGTATTTT | many | TRBD1 | TRBJ2-3 | TRBV6-5
CTSSQYSGGDYEQYF | TGCACCAGCAGCCAATATTCGGGGGGGGACTACGAGCAGTACTTC | NA | TRBD2 | TRBJ2-7 | TRBV11-2
CASTDDSGRARETQYF | TGTGCCAGCACAGACGATAGCGGGAGGGCCAGGGAGACCCAGTACTTC | many | TRBD2 | TRBJ2-5 | TRBV28
CASSRGETDTQYF | TGTGCCAGCAGCCGAGGTGAGACAGATACGCAGTATTTT | NA | NA | TRBJ2-3 | TRBV11-3
CVSSLADTAYEQYF | TGTGTCAGCAGCTTAGCAGACACTGCCTACGAGCAGTACTTC | NA | NA | TRBJ2-7 | TRBV11-2
CIARVSAGLQETQYF | TGCATTGCTAGAGTGAGTGCGGGACTTCAAGAGACCCAGTACTTC | NA | NA | TRBJ2-5 | TRBV20-1
CASRPDTRELFF | TGTGCCAGCAGGCCCGACACCAGGGAGTTGTTTTTT | NA | NA | TRBJ2-2 | TRBV6-1
CSVGSGLIGIDTQYF | TGCAGCGTTGGAAGCGGTCTGATAGGGATAGATACGCAGTATTTT | NA | NA | TRBJ2-3 | TRBV29-1
CSVEADGAYYGYTF | TGCAGCGTTGAAGCAGACGGAGCGTACTATGGATACACCTTC | NA | NA | TRBJ1-2 | TRBV29-1
CSSSLEGLAWTDMQYF | TGTTCCAGCAGCTTAGAGGGGCTAGCGTGGACAGATATGCAGTATTTT | NA | NA | TRBJ2-3 | TRBV11-2
CATGGLTSGLDTQYF | TGTGCCACCGGGGGATTAACTAGCGGGCTAGATACGCAGTATTTT | NA | TRBD2 | TRBJ2-3 | TRBV15
CAINPDFTDTQYF | TGTGCCATCAACCCGGACTTTACAGATACGCAATATTTT | NA | NA | TRBJ2-3 | TRBV11-2
CASSSGVDNSPLHF | TGTGCCAGCAGTTCCGGGGTCGATAATTCACCCCTCCACTTT | many | NA | TRBJ1-6 | TRBV12-3/TRBV12-4
CTISESDRGREGGYNF | TGTACCATCAGTGAGTCGGACAGGGGGCGCGAAGGTGGCTACAACTTC | NA | TRBD1 | TRBJ1-2 | TRBV10-3
CVSSYWRRGSYNEQFF | TGTGTCAGCAGTTACTGGAGGAGGGGCTCCTACAATGAGCAATTCTTC | few | NA | TRBJ2-1 | TRBV6-2/TRBV6-3
CASRDRLVEYNEQFF | TGTGCCAGCAGAGATCGACTAGTGGAGTACAATGAGCAGTTCTTC | NA | NA | TRBJ2-1 | TRBV5-4
CSELLGQGVNEQFF | TGCAGCGAATTGCTGGGACAGGGGGTGAATGAGCAGTTCTTC | NA | TRBD1 | TRBJ2-1 | TRBV29-1
CASSPTDIQETQYF | TGTGCCAGCAGTCCAACGGACATCCAAGAGACCCAGTACTTC | many | NA | TRBJ2-5 | TRBV28